This T cell receptor beta chain was sequenced for a study of technical replicates of blood from a few donors. CDR1 and CDR2 (germline): MGHRA, YSYEKL. CDR3 length: 16 residues. Trimming took off 1 base at V and 5 bases at J, with 16 bases between the two ends. Here immunoSEQ multiplex PCR was the method, and the copy in TCRdb shows in-frame clones only, minus some. The sample includes tens of thousands of clones, roughly 91% of them seen just once. Sequencing used T cells isolated from PBMCs. The sequence was obtained from a human donor in good health. Some clones in this sample may be carry-over from other donors' samples. This rearrangement joins TRBV4-1 to TRBJ2-3, with a tentative D call TRBD2 (6 bases). In DNA, the CDR3 is TGCGCCAGCAGCCAAGCAGGTAGCGGCCATAAAGATACGCAGTATTTT. Its protein product is CASSQAGSGHKDTQYF.